Below are 22 T cell receptor beta chains sequenced from a single sample in a study of cytomegalovirus exposure and HLA in healthy donors. TCRdb's table, derived via immunoSEQ multiplex PCR, lists solely in-frame clones and lacks some. The repertoire holds over 200,000 clones, with around 90% as singletons. Sequencing used PBMCs. The source of these receptors is a woman between 18 and 30 years old in good health and CMV-seronegative.

This clone was seen just once. This sequence joins TRBV10-1 and TRBJ1-3; no clear D. CDR1 is WNHNN and CDR2 is SYGVQD in the germline V gene (reference sequence). V gave up 3 bases and J gave up 4 bases, with 10 bases separating them. CDR3 size: 14 residues. For the CDR3, the DNA is TGCGCCAGCAGTGAAGACATCCTCGGAAACACCATATATTTT. Its protein is CASSEDILGNTIYF.

V usage is TRBV5-4 and J usage is TRBJ2-5, with TRBD2 matching 12 bases. The CDR3 is 15 amino acids. V was clipped by 4 bases and J by 5 bases; unmatched bases: 6. The V gene's germline CDR1 is SGHNT and CDR2 YYREEE (reference sequence). CDR3 nucleotide sequence: TGTGCCAGCAGCCCTAGCGGGGGGGCAAAGGAGACCCAGTACTTC. It specifies CASSPSGGAKETQYF.

This sequence joins TRBV7-3 and TRBJ2-2, with 9 nucleotides matching TRBD1. V lost 1 base and J lost 6; bases outside the gene matches: 6. Germline V gives CDR1 SGHTA, CDR2 FQGTGA. CDR3 length: 16 amino acids. The CDR3 protein is CASSLMGQGFPGELFF. CDR3 coding DNA: TGTGCCAGCAGCTTAATGGGACAGGGTTTCCCCGGGGAGCTGTTTTTT.

About this clone itself: The same CDR3 can be traced to other DNA sequences in this sample. The chain is built from TRBV6-6 and TRBJ1-1; D gene unclear. Trimming pared 0 bases from V and 1 base from J, leaving 3 bases between. Germline V gene data show CDR1 as MNHNY and CDR2 as SVGAGI (reference sequence). The CDR3 is made up of 13 amino acids. CDR3 in amino acids: CASSYSRNTEAFF. The CDR3 nucleotides read TGTGCCAGCAGTTACTCGAGGAACACTGAAGCTTTCTTT.

The V gene is TRBV14, the J gene TRBJ1-6; 11 bases are a match to TRBD1. V lost 5 bases, J lost 9 bases, and 6 bases stayed unmatched. This CDR3 region has 15 residues. CDR1 is SGHDN, CDR2 FVKESK, per germline. The CDR3 bases are TGTGCCAGCAGCGTCGGGACAGGGGGAAGTTCACCCCTCCACTTT. Translated, it gives CASSVGTGGSSPLHF.

This sequence joins TRBV28 and TRBJ2-3; TRBD2 might be the D (7 bases). CDR3 size: 15 residues. Deletions cut 9 bases from V and 1 base from J, with 17 bases between. Looked up from germline, CDR1 is MDHEN and CDR2 is SYDVKM. DNA for the CDR3: TGTGCCAGTTACCCCACGGGGGGCCGCACAGATACGCAGTATTTT. This encodes CASYPTGGRTDTQYF.

This clone came up a few times. The chain recombines TRBV7-9 with TRBJ1-1, with 7 nucleotides matching TRBD1. V lost 3 bases to trimming and J lost 1 base; unmatched junction nucleotides: 2. Germline CDR1 is SEHNR and CDR2 is FQNEAQ (reference sequence). The CDR3 spans 14 residues. CDR3 sequence: CASSLTGRNTEAFF. CDR3 coding DNA: TGTGCCAGCAGCTTGACAGGGAGGAACACTGAAGCTTTCTTT.

The CDR3 protein is CASRQTGNEQFF. CDR3 sequence (DNA): TGTGCCAGCAGGCAGACCGGGAATGAGCAGTTCTTC. The chain recombines TRBV27 with TRBJ2-1; D gene ambiguous. The CDR3 is 12 amino acids. Germline CDR1 MNHEY, CDR2 SMNVEV (reference sequence). The V end was cut by 6 bases, the J end by 7 bases, with 10 bases between.

The chain has TRBV2 and TRBJ2-1; no clear D. V lost 3 bases and J 4 bases, leaving 13 bases between the germline ends. Germline CDR1 is SNHLY and CDR2 is FYNNEI. This CDR3 spans 15 amino acids. The DNA of the CDR3 is TGTGCCAGCAGTGATGAGGTCCGTTCTTACAATGAGCAGTTCTTC. Translated, it gives CASSDEVRSYNEQFF. Full variable domain (outside the CDR3, taken from reference TRBV2 and TRBJ2-1): EPEVTQTPSHQVTQMGQEVILRCVPISNHLYFYWYRQILGQKVEFLVSFYNNEISEKSEIFDDQFSVERPDGSNFTLKIRSTKLEDSAMYFCASSDEVRSYNEQFFGPGTRLTVL.

V is TRBV5-4 and J is TRBJ2-1; D may be TRBD2 (5 bases). The V gene's germline CDR1 is SGHNT and CDR2 YYREEE (reference sequence). The V gene lost 4 bases and the J gene lost 6 bases, with 14 bases spanning the gap. The CDR3 length is 14 residues. The CDR3 DNA is TGTGCCAGCAGCGGCGGGCCTGCAGTCAATGAGCAGTTCTTC. Amino acid sequence: CASSGGPAVNEQFF. Based on the CDR3 plus reference TRBV5-4 and TRBJ2-1, the full variable domain is ETGVTQSPTHLIKTRGQQVTLRCSSQSGHNTVSWYQQALGQGPQFIFQYYREEENGRGNFPPRFSGLQFPNYSSELNVNALELDDSALYLCASSGGPAVNEQFFGPGTRLTVL.

V and J are TRBV18 and TRBJ1-1; D gene unclear. In germline, CDR1 is KGHSH, CDR2 LQKENI. Between the trimmed V and J ends, which lost 5 bases and 5 bases, there was a span of 9 bases. This CDR3 contains 12 residues. This chain's CDR3 is CASSRLGTEAFF. CDR3 coding DNA: TGTGCCAGCTCAAGACTTGGAACTGAAGCTTTCTTT.

The chain recombines TRBV4-3 with TRBJ2-2; maybe TRBD2 (6 bases). The germline gives CDR1 LGHNA, CDR2 YSLEER. The CDR3 runs to 16 residues. Trimming shortened V by 0 bases and J by 1 base, and 9 bases separated the two germline ends. CDR3 amino acids: CASSQDWRENTGELFF. CDR3 bases: TGCGCCAGCAGCCAAGATTGGCGGGAGAACACCGGGGAGCTGTTTTTT.

The chain recombines TRBV28 with TRBJ2-2; no firm D call. Trimming stripped 7 bases from V and 5 bases from J, with 8 bases between. The CDR3 runs 12 residues. Germline V gene sequence: CDR1 MDHEN, CDR2 SYDVKM. CDR3 sequence reads: CASTRLTGELFF. The CDR3 bases are TGTGCCAGCACTCGGTTAACCGGGGAGCTGTTTTTT.

The chain employs TRBV4-1 and TRBJ2-1, with D perhaps matching TRBD1 (6 bases). The CDR3 sequence is 14 residues long. V dropped 6 bases and J dropped 4 bases, with 13 bases sitting between them. Germline values: CDR1 MGHRA, CDR2 YSYEKL. The CDR3 loop reads CASRQTGTYNEQFF. Here the CDR3 DNA reads TGCGCCAGCAGGCAAACCGGGACATACAATGAGCAGTTCTTC.

The chain joins TRBV7-2 to TRBJ1-5; 7 bases line up with TRBD1. The V segment lost 4 bases and the J segment 0 bases; nucleotides outside the gene matches: 3. Germline V lookup: CDR1 SGHTA, CDR2 FQGNSA. The CDR3 covers 15 residues. CDR3 in amino acids: CASSYGQVSNQPQHF. CDR3 bases: TGTGCCAGCAGCTACGGACAGGTTAGCAATCAGCCCCAGCATTTT.

V gene TRBV19 combines with J gene TRBJ1-5, with 8 bases matching TRBD1. CDR1 is LNHDA and CDR2 is SQIVND in the germline V gene (reference sequence). This CDR3 comprises 14 residues. Trimming removed 3 bases from V and 6 bases from J; junction bases left unmatched: 4. The CDR3 nucleotides read TGTGCCAGTAGTATCGGCACAGGGGGTCAGCCCCAGCATTTT. Protein sequence: CASSIGTGGQPQHF.

V gene TRBV21-1 combines with J gene TRBJ2-1; TRBD2, as called in the table, went unchecked against the DNA. TRBV21-1 is deemed a pseudogene. The CDR3 is 16 residues long. The CDR3 protein is CASPSARRTIYNEQFF. In DNA form, the CDR3 reads TGTGCCAGCCCCTCAGCAAGGAGGACGATCTACAATGAGCAGTTCTTC.

J is TRBJ1-1 and V is TRBV5-1; D is undetermined. This CDR3 region has 17 residues. Between the trimmed V and J ends, which lost 3 bases and 0 bases, there was a span of 18 bases. The V gene's germline CDR1 is SGHRS and CDR2 YFSETQ. This CDR3 reads CASSSDKMAFLNTEAFF. CDR3 nucleotides: TGCGCCAGCAGCTCTGACAAGATGGCCTTTCTGAACACTGAAGCTTTCTTT.

The V gene is TRBV10-1, the J gene TRBJ2-7, with TRBD1 as a possible D gene (6 bases). In germline, CDR1 is WNHNN, CDR2 SYGVQD (reference sequence). Trimming took 2 bases from V and 4 from J, leaving 27 bases between them. The CDR3 covers 19 residues. The CDR3 coding sequence is TGCGCCAGCAGTGAGACCTTACGTTCCGAGACAGGCGTGGAATACGAGCAGTACGTC. Its protein is CASSETLRSETGVEYEQYV.

The chain combines TRBV2 with TRBJ1-5; TRBD1 aligns across 7 bases. This CDR3 is built from 13 residues. Looked up from germline, CDR1 is SNHLY and CDR2 is FYNNEI. After removal of 7 bases from V and 0 bases from J, the junction contained 0 bases not matched to a gene. This chain's CDR3 is CASNRGSNQPQHF. Here the CDR3 DNA reads TGTGCCAGCAACAGGGGTAGCAATCAGCCCCAGCATTTT.

The chain recombines TRBV9 with TRBJ2-7; 11 positions match TRBD2. Trimming at V came to 0 bases and at J to 2 bases, leaving 4 bases not matched to a gene. The CDR3 loop spans 16 amino acids. Germline CDR1 is SGDLS and CDR2 is YYNGEE. CDR3 in DNA: TGTGCCAGCAGCGTAGGAGAACTAGCGGGGGCCTACGAGCAGTACTTC. Its translation: CASSVGELAGAYEQYF.

The chain is built from TRBV30 and TRBJ1-1; D ambiguous. CDR1 and CDR2 from the germline V gene are GTSNPN and SVGIG (reference sequence). The CDR3 covers 15 residues. The V and J ends lost 0 bases and 1 base respectively, with 12 bases between them. CDR3 coding DNA: TGTGCCTGGAGTGTACCTTGGCCTGCGAACACTGAAGCTTTCTTT. Its translation is CAWSVPWPANTEAFF.